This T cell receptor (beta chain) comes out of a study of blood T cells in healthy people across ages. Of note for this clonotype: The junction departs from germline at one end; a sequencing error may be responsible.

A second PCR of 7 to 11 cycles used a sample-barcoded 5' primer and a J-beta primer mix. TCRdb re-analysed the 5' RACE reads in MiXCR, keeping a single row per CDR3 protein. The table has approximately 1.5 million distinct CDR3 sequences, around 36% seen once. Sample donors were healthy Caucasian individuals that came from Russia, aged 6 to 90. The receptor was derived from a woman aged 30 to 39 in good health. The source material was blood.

The CDR3 is CTIRSHTGLSYEQYF. CDR3 nucleotide sequence: TGTACCATCCGGTCCCACACCGGGCTCTCCTACGAGCAGTACTTC. The chain uses TRBV10-3 and TRBJ2-7; D ambiguous. This CDR3 is 15 amino acids long. The germline gives CDR1 ENHRY, CDR2 SYGVKD.